Below, 2 T cell receptor beta chains from the same sample are listed, as sequenced in a study of shared clonotypes between healthy human individuals. Naive CD8 isolation took CD45RO-negative cells positively selected for CCR7 and excluded terminally differentiated effector memory CD45RA+ cells. The data were produced by immunoSEQ multiplex PCR, yet TCRdb's version contains in-frame clones alone and is incomplete. Of hundreds of thousands of clones in the sample, 95% to 96% were seen once. The sample was naive CD8+ T cells sorted from blood. Source of these receptors: a woman under 40 in good health.

V usage is TRBV19 and J usage is TRBJ2-7, with a tentative D call TRBD2 (5 bases). Trimming left V 8 bases short and J 7 bases short, with 15 bases between. Germline CDR1 LNHDA, CDR2 SQIVND (reference sequence). The CDR3 covers 12 residues. This CDR3 reads CASPYPREEQYF. CDR3 sequence (DNA): TGTGCCAGTCCCTATCCGAGGGAAGAGCAGTACTTC.

On this clone: Different DNA sequences within this sample yield the same CDR3. The V and J genes are TRBV28 and TRBJ1-1; no reliable D call. Germline V lookup: CDR1 MDHEN, CDR2 SYDVKM. V was shortened by 3 bases and J by 1 base, with 3 bases between the two germline ends. The CDR3 extends over 12 amino acids. The CDR3 sequence is CASSFKNTEAFF. CDR3 DNA sequence: TGTGCCAGCAGTTTCAAGAACACTGAAGCTTTCTTT.